The rows below give T cell receptor beta chains drawn from one sample of a study of cytomegalovirus exposure and HLA in healthy donors. Here immunoSEQ multiplex PCR was the method, and the copy in TCRdb shows in-frame clones only, minus some. The profile shows 160,000 or so clones, more than 75% of them singletons. Source material: PBMCs. The receptors originated from a male donor in good health and CMV-seronegative. CDR3s include the opening cysteine and the closing phenylalanine or tryptophan. The D gene is left open where the match is weak. Not every row has a clone size; where given, it reads once, few, many or a size class.

clone_size	v_call	d_call	j_call	cdr3_aa	cdr3_nt
NA	TRBV5-5	TRBD1	TRBJ2-7	CASSFGRGYEQYF	TGTGCCAGCAGCTTTGGCAGGGGGTACGAGCAGTACTTC
NA	TRBV23-1	TRBD1	TRBJ1-1	CASSGSGTGGSNTEAFF	TGCGCCAGCAGTGGGTCCGGGACAGGGGGATCGAACACTGAAGCTTTCTTT
NA	TRBV19	NA	TRBJ1-5	CASSMGQPNQPQHF	TGTGCCAGTAGTATGGGGCAGCCCAACCAGCCCCAGCATTTT
few	TRBV6-1	NA	TRBJ2-5	CASSQGLVQETQYF	TGTGCCAGCAGCCAAGGACTGGTACAAGAGACCCAGTACTTC
NA	TRBV6-1	NA	TRBJ1-1	CASSRQVKTEAFF	TGTGCCAGCAGTCGACAGGTAAAAACTGAAGCTTTCTTT
few	TRBV6-4	NA	TRBJ1-5	CASSERANQPQHF	TGTGCCAGCAGTGAGCGGGCAAATCAGCCCCAGCATTTT
NA	TRBV11-3	NA	TRBJ2-7	CASSLAPLSEQYF	TGTGCCAGCAGCTTAGCCCCCCTCAGCGAGCAGTACTTC
NA	TRBV6-6	NA	TRBJ1-1	CASTDSEAFF	TGTGCCAGCACTGACAGTGAAGCTTTCTTT
NA	TRBV28	TRBD1	TRBJ2-1	CASTLTGTVYNEQFF	TGTGCCAGCACCTTGACCGGGACAGTTTACAATGAGCAGTTCTTC
NA	TRBV23-1	NA	TRBJ1-3	CASSQTRALFSGNTIYF	TGCGCCAGCAGTCAAACCAGGGCCCTTTTCTCTGGAAACACCATATATTTT
NA	TRBV6-5	TRBD2	TRBJ2-5	CASSYDGGSKTQYF	TGTGCCAGCAGTTACGACGGGGGGTCGAAGACCCAGTACTTC
NA	TRBV2	TRBD1	TRBJ1-2	CASSGQGIYGYTF	TGTGCCAGCAGTGGACAGGGGATCTATGGCTACACCTTC
NA	TRBV30	TRBD1	TRBJ1-5	CAWSTGVDQPQHF	TGTGCCTGGAGCACAGGGGTGGATCAGCCCCAGCATTTT
NA	TRBV6-5	NA	TRBJ2-5	CASRGGVLETQYF	TGTGCCAGCAGAGGGGGGGTTCTGGAGACCCAGTACTTC
NA	TRBV14	NA	TRBJ1-4	CASSQTVSRVFF	TGTGCCAGCAGCCAGACCGTGAGTCGGGTGTTTTTT
once	TRBV15	TRBD2	TRBJ2-1	CATSRAGGGNEQFF	TGTGCCACCAGCAGAGCGGGAGGGGGCAATGAGCAGTTCTTC
NA	TRBV29-1	NA	TRBJ2-2	CSVRTDRGGELFF	TGCAGCGTCCGGACAGATCGTGGCGGGGAGCTGTTTTTT
NA	TRBV7-2	TRBD1	TRBJ2-7	CASSLASGQPYEQYF	TGTGCCAGCAGCTTAGCATCGGGACAGCCCTACGAGCAGTACTTC
once	TRBV6-5	TRBD1	TRBJ1-1	CASSLDRVRTEAFF	TGTGCCAGCAGCTTGGACAGGGTGCGGACTGAAGCTTTCTTT
NA	TRBV30	TRBD2	TRBJ2-3	CAWGLGLSTDTQYF	TGTGCCTGGGGACTAGGATTAAGCACAGATACGCAGTATTTT
NA	TRBV5-4	NA	TRBJ2-2	CASSLEGGLNTGELFF	TGTGCCAGCAGCTTGGAGGGGGGGTTGAACACCGGGGAGCTGTTTTTT
NA	TRBV19	NA	TRBJ1-1	CASSIRQGQVTEAFF	TGTGCCAGTAGTATAAGGCAGGGTCAAGTCACTGAAGCTTTCTTT
NA	TRBV2	TRBD1	TRBJ1-2	CASRPGTGVWDGYTF	TGTGCCAGCAGGCCCGGGACAGGGGTGTGGGATGGCTACACCTTC